This TCR beta chain emerged from a study of cytomegalovirus exposure and HLA in healthy donors. Germline loops: CDR1 LGHNA, CDR2 YNFKEQ. The CDR3 loop spans 18 amino acids. V lost 1 base, J lost 0 bases, and 15 bases lay in between. PCR involved 60 Vbeta and 13 Jbeta primers. Clones were sequenced by immunoSEQ multiplex PCR, and TCRdb holds only the in-frame ones, with some missing. The profile shows 98,000 or so clones, 10% of them singletons. The sample holds a few counts of this clone. Sequencing used PBMCs. The chain joins TRBV4-2 to TRBJ2-2; tentative D call: TRBD2 (5 bases). This clonotype originated in a man aged 35-49 years in good health and CMV-seropositive. CDR3: CASSQGLVARPNTGELFF. CDR3 DNA: TGTGCCAGCAGCCAAGGTTTGGTAGCGCGACCGAACACCGGGGAGCTGTTTTTT.